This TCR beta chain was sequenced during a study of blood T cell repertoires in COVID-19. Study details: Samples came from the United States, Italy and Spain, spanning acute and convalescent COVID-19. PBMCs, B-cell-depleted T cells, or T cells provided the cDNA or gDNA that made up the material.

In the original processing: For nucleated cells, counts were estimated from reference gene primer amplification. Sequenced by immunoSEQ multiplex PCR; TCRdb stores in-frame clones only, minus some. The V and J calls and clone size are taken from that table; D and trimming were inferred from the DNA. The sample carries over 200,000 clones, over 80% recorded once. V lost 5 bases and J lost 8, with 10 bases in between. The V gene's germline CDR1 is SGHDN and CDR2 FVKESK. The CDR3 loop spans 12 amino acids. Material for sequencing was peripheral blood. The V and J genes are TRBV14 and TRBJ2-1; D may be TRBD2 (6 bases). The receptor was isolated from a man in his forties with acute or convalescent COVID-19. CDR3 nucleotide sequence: TGTGCCAGCAGCACGGGGAGGCATGAGCAGTTCTTC. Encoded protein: CASSTGRHEQFF.